A selection of T cell receptor beta chains follows, all from one sample in a study of response to subunit inactivated influenza vaccine. TCRdb independently ran MiXCR on the RT-PCR reads; one entry per CDR3 protein. Of approximately 700,000 distinct CDR3 sequences in the sample, 15% to 18% are singletons; the top ten hold roughly 11%. This material consisted of PBMCs from blood, taken 11 to 12 days after vaccination. These receptors all come from a man aged 50-59 years who received an inactivated influenza vaccine. The CDR3 runs from the conserved cysteine through the conserved F or W. Fields, in order: J gene, V gene, clone size, D gene, CDR3 protein, CDR3 DNA. The D gene is left open where the match is weak. The size field is filled for only some rows; it gives once, few, many or a size class.

J: TRBJ2-1; V: TRBV7-2; size: -; D: TRBD2; CDR3: CASGSSGTRNNEQFF; DNA: TGTGCCAGCGGCTCTTCCGGGACTAGAAACAATGAGCAGTTCTTC
J: TRBJ1-2; V: TRBV7-2; size: -; D: -; CDR3: CASSPRFGYGYTF; DNA: TGTGCCAGCAGCCCGCGTTTCGGGTATGGCTACACCTTC
J: TRBJ1-2; V: TRBV14; size: -; D: -; CDR3: CASSQGPLGYTF; DNA: TGTGCCAGCAGCCAAGGGCCCTTAGGCTACACCTTC
J: TRBJ2-3; V: TRBV7-3; size: -; D: -; CDR3: CASSSLGSFTDTQYF; DNA: TGTGCCAGCAGCTCACTAGGGAGTTTCACAGATACGCAGTATTTT
J: TRBJ2-7; V: TRBV4-2; size: -; D: TRBD1; CDR3: CASSQAKGGRGEQYF; DNA: TGTGCCAGCAGCCAAGCGAAAGGGGGCAGAGGCGAGCAGTACTTC
J: TRBJ2-2; V: TRBV6-1; size: -; D: -; CDR3: CASSDPGTGELFF; DNA: TGTGCCAGCAGTGACCCGGGCACCGGGGAGCTGTTTTTT
J: TRBJ2-6; V: TRBV12-3/TRBV12-4; size: few; D: TRBD1; CDR3: CASRSRTGRWTGANVLTF; DNA: TGTGCCAGCAGATCCAGGACAGGGAGATGGACTGGGGCCAACGTCCTGACTTTC
J: TRBJ1-2; V: TRBV12-3/TRBV12-4; size: -; D: -; CDR3: CASGGHNYGYTF; DNA: TGTGCCAGCGGAGGACACAACTATGGCTACACCTTC
J: TRBJ2-1; V: TRBV15; size: -; D: TRBD1; CDR3: CATSRERDRGLSEQFF; DNA: TGTGCCACCAGCAGAGAAAGGGACAGGGGGCTTAGTGAGCAGTTCTTC
J: TRBJ2-1; V: TRBV20-1; size: -; D: -; CDR3: CSALAIARGSYNEQFF; DNA: TGCAGTGCCCTGGCTATTGCTAGAGGCTCCTACAATGAGCAGTTCTTC
J: TRBJ2-5; V: TRBV3-1; size: few; D: -; CDR3: CASSQERGLGNQETQYF; DNA: TGTGCCAGCAGCCAAGAGCGGGGCCTGGGGAATCAAGAGACCCAGTACTTC
J: TRBJ2-5; V: TRBV6-2/TRBV6-3; size: few; D: TRBD2; CDR3: CATAPPAGGPGETQYF; DNA: TGTGCCACCGCACCTCCGGCGGGAGGGCCTGGAGAGACCCAGTACTTC
J: TRBJ2-4; V: TRBV2; size: -; D: -; CDR3: CASSEQDIQYF; DNA: TGTGCCAGCAGTGAACAAGACATTCAGTACTTC
J: TRBJ2-1; V: TRBV20-1; size: -; D: -; CDR3: CSAPLAGIYNEQFF; DNA: TGCAGTGCTCCCTTGGCGGGAATCTACAATGAGCAGTTCTTC
J: TRBJ2-1; V: TRBV4-3; size: -; D: TRBD2; CDR3: CASSLSGAKYNEQFF; DNA: TGCGCCAGCAGCCTTAGCGGGGCGAAATACAATGAGCAGTTCTTC
J: TRBJ2-5; V: TRBV3-1; size: few; D: -; CDR3: CASSQGSLRF; DNA: TGTGCCAGCAGCCAAGGTAGCCTCCGGTTC
J: TRBJ2-7; V: TRBV5-1; size: few; D: -; CDR3: CASSLSARADEQYF; DNA: TGCGCCAGCAGTCTCTCTGCCAGGGCGGACGAGCAGTACTTC
J: TRBJ2-3; V: TRBV10-3; size: many; D: -; CDR3: CAISELSGSWTDTQYF; DNA: TGTGCCATCAGTGAATTATCCGGGAGTTGGACAGATACGCAGTATTTT
J: TRBJ1-1; V: TRBV4-3; size: few; D: -; CDR3: CASSHGTDWVIF; DNA: TGCGCCAGCAGCCACGGGACGGACTGGGTGATCTTT
J: TRBJ1-5; V: TRBV28; size: -; D: -; CDR3: CASRERYSNQPQHF; DNA: TGTGCCAGCAGAGAACGTTATAGCAATCAGCCCCAGCATTTT
J: TRBJ2-1; V: TRBV11-2; size: -; D: -; CDR3: CASSLEDRGGQFF; DNA: TGTGCCAGCAGCTTAGAGGACCGGGGCGGGCAGTTCTTC
J: TRBJ2-3; V: TRBV12-3/TRBV12-4; size: -; D: TRBD2; CDR3: CASSHVAGGHTQYF; DNA: TGTGCCAGCAGTCACGTAGCGGGAGGGCATACGCAGTATTTT
J: TRBJ2-4; V: TRBV6-2/TRBV6-3; size: many; D: TRBD1; CDR3: CASSQTGGGKNIQYF; DNA: TGTGCCAGCAGCCAGACAGGGGGCGGCAAAAACATTCAGTACTTC
J: TRBJ1-5; V: TRBV12-3/TRBV12-4; size: many; D: -; CDR3: CASRVGDHQPQHF; DNA: TGTGCCAGCAGAGTGGGGGACCATCAGCCCCAGCATTTT
J: TRBJ2-3; V: TRBV7-2; size: -; D: -; CDR3: CASSLVVARGTDTQYF; DNA: TGTGCCAGCAGCTTAGTGGTAGCGAGGGGCACAGATACGCAGTATTTT
J: TRBJ2-2; V: TRBV10-3; size: -; D: -; CDR3: CAISESLGYTGELFF; DNA: TGTGCCATCAGTGAGTCGTTGGGGTACACCGGGGAGCTGTTTTTT
J: TRBJ1-1; V: TRBV20-1; size: -; D: -; CDR3: CSAREGTPNTEAFF; DNA: TGCAGTGCTAGAGAGGGGACACCCAACACTGAAGCTTTCTTT
J: TRBJ1-4; V: TRBV24-1; size: -; D: -; CDR3: CATSDFPRGDEKLFF; DNA: TGTGCCACCAGTGATTTTCCCAGGGGAGATGAAAAACTGTTTTTT
J: TRBJ1-4; V: TRBV20-1; size: -; D: -; CDR3: CSAAGKTNEKLFF; DNA: TGCAGTGCTGCAGGAAAGACTAATGAAAAACTGTTTTTT
J: TRBJ1-1; V: TRBV24-1; size: few; D: TRBD1; CDR3: CATSPGQGGSEAFF; DNA: TGTGCCACCAGTCCGGGACAGGGTGGGTCTGAAGCTTTCTTT
J: TRBJ2-7; V: TRBV29-1; size: once; D: -; CDR3: CSVTTGHSYEQYF; DNA: TGCAGCGTTACGACAGGACACTCCTACGAGCAGTACTTC
J: TRBJ2-3; V: TRBV12-3/TRBV12-4; size: few; D: TRBD2; CDR3: CASSLPAGALLDTQYF; DNA: TGTGCCAGCAGTTTACCAGCGGGGGCCCTCTTAGATACGCAGTATTTT
J: TRBJ2-7; V: TRBV28; size: -; D: TRBD1; CDR3: CASKRDRGNSYEQYF; DNA: TGTGCCAGCAAGCGGGACAGGGGAAACTCCTACGAGCAGTACTTC
J: TRBJ1-6; V: TRBV20-1; size: -; D: -; CDR3: CSARHRLNSPLHF; DNA: TGCAGTGCTAGACACAGGCTCAATTCACCCCTCCACTTT
J: TRBJ1-2; V: TRBV4-3; size: -; D: -; CDR3: CASSQDLRIGGYTF; DNA: TGCGCCAGCAGCCAAGATCTACGCATAGGGGGCTACACCTTC
J: TRBJ1-1; V: TRBV3-1; size: -; D: -; CDR3: CASSPEPNTEAFF; DNA: TGTGCCAGCAGCCCCGAGCCGAACACTGAAGCTTTCTTT
J: TRBJ2-7; V: TRBV4-3; size: -; D: -; CDR3: CASSQDTGFYEQYF; DNA: TGCGCCAGCAGCCAAGATACGGGGTTTTACGAGCAGTACTTC
J: TRBJ2-7; V: TRBV7-9; size: few; D: -; CDR3: CASSLPTLSYEQYF; DNA: TGTGCCAGCAGCCTACCCACTTTGTCCTACGAGCAGTACTTC
J: TRBJ2-3; V: TRBV5-1; size: few; D: TRBD2; CDR3: CASSLGLAGPDTQYF; DNA: TGCGCCAGCAGCTTGGGACTAGCGGGGCCAGATACGCAGTATTTT
J: TRBJ1-1; V: TRBV2; size: -; D: TRBD1; CDR3: CASSEAAQGARAFF; DNA: TGTGCCAGCAGTGAAGCGGCGCAGGGGGCTAGGGCTTTCTTT
J: TRBJ1-2; V: TRBV6-2/TRBV6-3; size: many; D: -; CDR3: CASSYILLGMDYGYTF; DNA: TGTGCCAGCAGTTACATTTTATTAGGCATGGACTATGGCTACACCTTC
J: TRBJ2-7; V: TRBV14; size: few; D: TRBD1; CDR3: CASSLFKGAGEQYF; DNA: TGTGCCAGCAGCCTCTTCAAGGGGGCCGGCGAGCAGTACTTC
J: TRBJ2-7; V: TRBV12-3/TRBV12-4; size: few; D: -; CDR3: CASSTLHEQYF; DNA: TGTGCCAGCAGTACTCTCCACGAGCAGTACTTC
J: TRBJ2-7; V: TRBV20-1; size: -; D: TRBD2; CDR3: CSATASGAGEQYF; DNA: TGCAGTGCTACGGCTAGCGGAGCTGGGGAGCAGTACTTC
J: TRBJ2-1; V: TRBV6-1; size: few; D: TRBD2; CDR3: CASSLGRSRVNEQFF; DNA: TGTGCCAGCAGCCTCGGGAGGTCCCGTGTCAATGAGCAGTTCTTC
J: TRBJ1-1; V: TRBV6-2/TRBV6-3; size: -; D: -; CDR3: CASSKRRTGNTEAFF; DNA: TGTGCCAGCAGTAAACGCAGGACGGGGAACACTGAAGCTTTCTTT
J: TRBJ2-7; V: TRBV6-2/TRBV6-3; size: few; D: TRBD2; CDR3: CASSRQLAGSYEQYF; DNA: TGTGCCAGCAGTAGACAACTAGCGGGGTCCTACGAGCAGTACTTC
J: TRBJ2-3; V: TRBV5-1; size: -; D: TRBD2; CDR3: CASSLGAAGGSDTQYF; DNA: TGCGCCAGCAGCTTGGGGGCAGCGGGAGGTTCGGATACGCAGTATTTT
J: TRBJ1-5; V: TRBV20-1; size: few; D: TRBD1; CDR3: CSARSRQGGGNQPQHF; DNA: TGCAGTGCTAGATCCCGACAGGGGGGAGGCAATCAGCCCCAGCATTTT
J: TRBJ2-6; V: TRBV30; size: few; D: -; CDR3: CAWQGFGANVLTF; DNA: TGTGCCTGGCAGGGTTTTGGGGCCAACGTCCTGACTTTC
J: TRBJ2-1; V: TRBV7-6; size: few; D: -; CDR3: CASSLYRPGEQFF; DNA: TGTGCCAGCAGCTTATATAGGCCTGGTGAGCAGTTCTTC
J: TRBJ2-3; V: TRBV6-2/TRBV6-3; size: -; D: -; CDR3: CASSQLRSDTQYF; DNA: TGTGCCAGCAGTCAACTTCGGTCGGATACGCAGTATTTT
J: TRBJ2-7; V: TRBV3-1; size: -; D: TRBD1; CDR3: CASSQIPRGQYEQYF; DNA: TGTGCCAGCAGCCAAATCCCTAGGGGACAGTACGAGCAGTACTTC
J: TRBJ1-4; V: TRBV12-3/TRBV12-4; size: few; D: -; CDR3: CASADPGPNEKLFF; DNA: TGTGCCAGCGCAGACCCGGGGCCGAATGAAAAACTGTTTTTT
J: TRBJ2-1; V: TRBV12-3/TRBV12-4; size: few; D: -; CDR3: CASSRLGMRQFF; DNA: TGTGCCAGCAGCCGTCTTGGCATGCGGCAGTTCTTC
J: TRBJ2-7; V: TRBV5-1; size: few; D: -; CDR3: CASSQTVDYEQYF; DNA: TGCGCCAGCAGCCAGACAGTCGACTACGAGCAGTACTTC
J: TRBJ2-2; V: TRBV12-3/TRBV12-4; size: many; D: -; CDR3: CASSLGEDTAGELFF; DNA: TGTGCCAGCAGTCTAGGGGAGGATACCGCCGGGGAGCTGTTTTTT
J: TRBJ2-3; V: TRBV20-1; size: -; D: -; CDR3: CSAYKGGRGTDTQYF; DNA: TGCAGTGCTTATAAGGGTGGGAGGGGGACAGATACGCAGTATTTT
J: TRBJ2-3; V: TRBV15; size: few; D: TRBD2; CDR3: CATSFLGLAESGTDTQYF; DNA: TGTGCCACCAGCTTCCTGGGGCTAGCGGAGTCCGGCACAGATACGCAGTATTTT